The T cell receptor beta chain under discussion was sequenced for a study of blood T cell repertoires in COVID-19. As processed by the authors: Amplification of reference gene primers provided the estimated nucleated cell counts. Sequencing was performed with immunoSEQ multiplex PCR; in TCRdb, only in-frame clones are kept and a portion is missing. V and J calls and clone size are as listed in that table; D and trimming were resolved from the DNA. The sample records 100,000 or so clones, 84% being singletons. The germline V gene has CDR1 MDHEN and CDR2 SYDVKM. V lost 6 bases and J lost 4, with 17 bases in between. The CDR3 totals 15 residues.

The V gene is TRBV28, the J gene TRBJ2-3, with D possibly matching TRBD2 (7 bases). Specimen: peripheral blood. The sequence was collected from a man aged 65 to 79 with active or convalescent COVID-19. The CDR3 bases are TGTGCCAGCAGGGGTACGGGGCGGGGGCCAGATACGCAGTATTTT. Residues: CASRGTGRGPDTQYF. Full variable domain (remainder filled in from reference TRBV28 and TRBJ2-3): DVKVTQSSRYLVKRTGEKVFLECVQDMDHENMFWYRQDPGLGLRLIYFSYDVKMKEKGDIPEGYSVSREKKERFSLILESASTNQTSMYLCASRGTGRGPDTQYFGPGTRLTVL.